This is a list of T cell receptor beta chains from one sample in a study of blood T cell repertoires in COVID-19. The data were produced by immunoSEQ multiplex PCR, yet TCRdb's version contains in-frame clones alone and is incomplete. The sample has just over 300,000 clones, 80% to 90% seen once. Material for sequencing was PBMCs or T cells enriched from blood (not recorded which). Receptors originate from a man aged 25 to 45 who had recovered from COVID-19. Both conserved end residues are part of each CDR3. A D gene is named only where the DNA matches it firmly. Size tells how often a clone was seen (once, few, many) or the class of an expanded clone, and some rows leave it out.

>TRBD1|TRBJ1-5|once|TRBV19
TGTGCCAGTAGTATGGGGACAGGAAAAAATCAGCCCCAGCATTTT
CASSMGTGKNQPQHF
>-|TRBJ2-7|-|TRBV6-5
TGTGCCAGCAGAGAGACAGGCCCTAATTACGAGCAGTACTTC
CASRETGPNYEQYF
>-|TRBJ2-7|-|TRBV21-1
TGTGCCAGCAGCAAAGTGGCGCCGGGACAGTTCTACGAGCAGTACTTC
CASSKVAPGQFYEQYF
>TRBD1|TRBJ2-7|-|TRBV28
TGTGCCAGCAGTTTGGGACAGGGGGTAATTGACGAGCAGTACTTC
CASSLGQGVIDEQYF
>TRBD1|TRBJ2-6|-|TRBV4-1
TGCGCCAGCAGTCTAAAGACGACAGGGGGCCTCTCTGGGGCCAACGTCCTGACTTTC
CASSLKTTGGLSGANVLTF
>-|TRBJ2-3|-|TRBV29-1
TGCAGCGGGAGGGCGGGGAGCACAGATACGCAGTATTTT
CSGRAGSTDTQYF
>TRBD1|TRBJ2-1|-|TRBV5-4
TGTGCCAGCAGCCCCAGACAGGGCGACTACAATGAGCAGTTCTTC
CASSPRQGDYNEQFF
>TRBD2|TRBJ2-7|-|TRBV2
TGTGCCAGCACTCAGGCACGGGAGGGCTCCTACGAGCAGTACTTC
CASTQAREGSYEQYF
>-|TRBJ2-7|-|TRBV29-1
TGCAGCGTTGAACAGGGTACAACCTACGAGCAGTACTTC
CSVEQGTTYEQYF
>-|TRBJ2-6|-|TRBV5-1
TGCGCCAGCAGCTTGGGGTTATACTCCCCTGGGGCCAACGTCCTGACTTTC
CASSLGLYSPGANVLTF
>-|TRBJ1-2|-|TRBV27
TGTGCCAGCAGTTTAGGCTGGCAGGGGCGAGGGGGCTACACCTTC
CASSLGWQGRGGYTF
>-|TRBJ1-2|-|TRBV6-6
TGTGCCAGCAGTCCCGGACAGAACTATGGCTACACCTTC
CASSPGQNYGYTF
>-|TRBJ1-3|-|TRBV29-1
TGCAGCGTTGAAGATGTGGGGGCGACTGGAAACACCATATATTTT
CSVEDVGATGNTIYF
>-|TRBJ2-7|-|TRBV6-6
TGTGCCAGCAGTTACCCCCGCCTTACGGGGGACGAGCAGTACTTC
CASSYPRLTGDEQYF
>-|TRBJ1-4|-|TRBV18
TGTGCCAGCTCACCACCACAGGGTTGGGAAGAAAAACTGTTTTTT
CASSPPQGWEEKLFF
>TRBD2|TRBJ2-3|-|TRBV6-5
TGTGCCATTGGGGCTAGCGGGGACAGAGATACGCAGTATTTT
CAIGASGDRDTQYF
>-|TRBJ2-1|-|TRBV9
TGTGCCAGCAGCGTAGTTTCCTCGGAGCAGTTCTTC
CASSVVSSEQFF
>-|TRBJ2-7|-|TRBV6-5
TGTGCCAGCAGTTACGAGGTGGGGCGTCCCGAGCAGTACTTC
CASSYEVGRPEQYF
>-|TRBJ2-1|-|TRBV27
TGTGCCAGCAGTTTATCCCGTGTTTATGAGCAGTTCTTC
CASSLSRVYEQFF
>-|TRBJ2-4|-|TRBV7-2
TGTGCCAGCAGCCGTACTCGGGGGAACATTCAGTACTTC
CASSRTRGNIQYF
>TRBD1|TRBJ1-5|-|TRBV6-4
TGTGCCAGCAGGCGACAGGGAACAGATCAGCCCCAGCATTTT
CASRRQGTDQPQHF
>TRBD2|TRBJ2-7|-|TRBV6-1
TGTGCCAGCAGTGAACGGCGGGGGGGCCATCTCGAGCAGTACTTC
CASSERRGGHLEQYF
>-|TRBJ2-7|-|TRBV11-3
TGTGCCAGCAGCTTAACGGAACCTAGGGAGCAGTACTTC
CASSLTEPREQYF
>-|TRBJ1-2|-|TRBV9
TGTGCCAGCAGCGTAGAGAGTCCCCCTTTGGATGGCTACACCTTC
CASSVESPPLDGYTF
>TRBD2|TRBJ2-7|-|TRBV6-1
TGTGCCAGCAGAGAAGGGACTAGCGGGCCCGGAAGTGACTACGAGCAGTACTTC
CASREGTSGPGSDYEQYF
>TRBD1|TRBJ1-5|-|TRBV5-1
TGCGCCAGCAGCTTGCAGGGGGGAAGCAATCAGCCCCAGCATTTT
CASSLQGGSNQPQHF
>-|TRBJ2-4|-|TRBV3-1/TRBV3-2
TGTGCCAGCAGCCAAGATTCCCGGCAGGGGCGGGACATTCAGTACTTC
CASSQDSRQGRDIQYF
>-|TRBJ1-3|-|TRBV24-1
TGTGCCACCCGAGACAGGGGAAACACCATATATTTT
CATRDRGNTIYF
>TRBD2|TRBJ2-1|-|TRBV9
TGTGCCAGCAGCGTAGATCTAGCGGGGCACAATGAGCAGTTCTTC
CASSVDLAGHNEQFF
>-|TRBJ2-7|-|TRBV11-2
TGTGCCAGCAGCCCTAGTCCCAGCTCCTACGAGCAGTACTTC
CASSPSPSSYEQYF
>-|TRBJ1-3|-|TRBV27
TGTGCCAGCAGGACCGGACAGTCAGGAAACACCATATATTTT
CASRTGQSGNTIYF
>TRBD1|TRBJ1-4|once|TRBV6-5
TGTGCCAGCAGTCGAAACAGGGGACCTAATGAAAAACTGTTTTTT
CASSRNRGPNEKLFF
>TRBD1|TRBJ2-5|-|TRBV5-1
TGCGCCAGCAGCTCGGGACAGGGGATTCAAGAGACCCAGTACTTC
CASSSGQGIQETQYF